This T cell receptor beta chain was sequenced in a study of cytomegalovirus exposure and HLA in healthy donors. General study findings and limits: A classifier reportedly called cytomegalovirus status with high sensitivity and specificity.

The CDR3 runs 16 residues. V was pared by 3 bases and J by 0 bases, with 15 bases between. Germline CDR1 reads SGDLS; CDR2 reads YYNGEE. The primer mix had 60 Vbeta and 13 Jbeta primers. Profiled with immunoSEQ multiplex PCR; TCRdb holds only in-frame clones, not every one. The sample records approximately 140,000 clones, about 76% being singletons. Comment on this clone: Its antigen is unknown.

Sequenced input: PBMCs. This chain uses TRBV9 with TRBJ1-1, with D unclear. The sequence derives from a man aged 18 to 30 in good health and CMV-seronegative. The CDR3 loop is CASSEAGLGVNTEAFF. In nucleotides, the CDR3 is TGTGCCAGCAGCGAAGCCGGCCTCGGGGTGAACACTGAAGCTTTCTTT.